Presented here are 14 T cell receptor beta chains from one specimen sequenced in a study of T-cell memory formation after mild COVID-19 (dated by TCRdb to the early 2020s). Library prep was done by 5' RACE. The reads were generated on an Illumina NovaSeq 6000. The raw public data were reprocessed by TCRdb itself: fastp quality trimming at Q25, MiXCR clonotype calling, in-frame beta chains only. One record per CDR3 amino acid sequence lists the most common genes and DNA. This sample is represented by approximately 490,000 distinct CDR3 sequences; around 21% of them were singletons. The ten top clones hold around 13% of the sample. Sequenced: PBMCs or a T cell subset sorted from them (not recorded which). Every receptor here comes from an adult woman who had mild COVID-19 (a few samples of this study predate the infection). The sample titles of this study are shuffled in the database, so cell type and time point are left out; the donor was told from shared clones.

This chain links TRBV7-9 with TRBJ1-2, with D possibly TRBD1 on 6 matching bases. Trimming removed 5 bases at V and 5 bases at J, with 21 bases between. This CDR3 has 16 residues. Germline V gives CDR1 SEHNR, CDR2 FQNEAQ (reference sequence). The CDR3 DNA follows: TGTGCCAGCAGCCCCCCCCACAGGGTTGTAGGGTATGGCTACACCTTC. It codes for CASSPPHRVVGYGYTF.

The chain recombines TRBV6-1 with TRBJ1-1, with TRBD1 as a possible D gene (5 bases). The CDR3 is 14 amino acids. With 3 bases removed from V and 5 bases from J, the gap between germline ends came to 13 bases. Per germline, CDR1 MNHNS and CDR2 SASEGT. The CDR3 DNA is TGTGCCAGCAGTGATAGGGGCAGGTGGACTGAAGCTTTCTTT. This sequence encodes CASSDRGRWTEAFF.

The chain carries TRBV2 and TRBJ1-4; 7 positions match TRBD1. Unmatched junction bases numbered 3, after V lost 3 bases and J lost 8 bases. This CDR3 contains 13 residues. Per germline, CDR1 SNHLY and CDR2 FYNNEI. CDR3 residues: CASSETGFEKLFF. In DNA form, the CDR3 reads TGTGCCAGCAGTGAGACAGGGTTCGAAAAACTGTTTTTT.

This rearrangement joins TRBV18 to TRBJ2-7; D is perhaps TRBD1 (5 bases). Between the trimmed V and J ends, which lost 4 bases and 2 bases, there was a span of 15 bases. The CDR3 has 15 residues. In germline, CDR1 is KGHSH, CDR2 LQKENI. The CDR3 DNA follows: TGTGCCAGCTCACTGACAGAAAAATTTCCCTACGAGCAGTACTTC. Its protein is CASSLTEKFPYEQYF.

The V gene is TRBV18, the J gene TRBJ1-2; a weak D match, TRBD1 (5 bases). CDR1 KGHSH and CDR2 LQKENI come from the germline V gene. The germline V and J ends were trimmed by 2 bases and 6 bases, with 13 bases remaining between them. The CDR3 sequence is 14 residues long. CDR3 region: CASSPRMGQNGYTF. As DNA, the CDR3 is TGTGCCAGCTCACCAAGAATGGGGCAGAATGGCTACACCTTC.

This clonotype was seen at least ten times. CDR3 nucleotides: TGTGCCAGCAGCTTGATCCGGGACAGGGACAATGAGCAGTTCTTC. As protein: CASSLIRDRDNEQFF. V and J are TRBV5-6 and TRBJ2-1; TRBD1 matches 9 bases. Germline lookup yields CDR1 SGHDT and CDR2 YYEEEE. Trimming took 1 base from V and 5 from J; bases not matched to a gene: 4. The CDR3 spans 15 residues.

The V and J genes are TRBV12-3 or TRBV12-4 and TRBJ2-1, with 10 bases fitting TRBD2. This CDR3 is 16 amino acids long. The V segment lost 5 bases and the J segment 3 bases; nucleotides outside the gene matches: 7. CDR3 region: CASSIAWTSGYNEQFF. The CDR3 coding sequence is TGTGCCAGCAGTATCGCGTGGACTAGCGGCTACAATGAGCAGTTCTTC.

The chain is built from TRBV5-1 and TRBJ1-2, with D possibly matching TRBD1 (5 bases). Germline CDR1 is SGHRS and CDR2 is YFSETQ. The CDR3 totals 15 residues. V gave up 0 bases and J gave up 5 bases, with 14 bases separating them. The chain's CDR3 is CASSLGGGRTYGYTF. The CDR3 DNA is TGCGCCAGCAGCTTGGGTGGGGGACGGACTTATGGCTACACCTTC. Full variable domain (missing parts from reference TRBV5-1 and TRBJ1-2): KAGVTQTPRYLIKTRGQQVTLSCSPISGHRSVSWYQQTPGQGLQFLFEYFSETQRNKGNFPGRFSGRQFSNSRSEMNVSTLELGDSALYLCASSLGGGRTYGYTFGSGTRLTVV.

This chain uses TRBV6-1 with TRBJ2-3; tentative D call: TRBD2 (6 bases). Germline lookup yields CDR1 MNHNS and CDR2 SASEGT. There are 15 residues in the CDR3. V lost 0 bases and J lost 1, with 8 bases in between. The CDR3 loop is CASSEAQRGTDTQYF. The CDR3 nucleotides are TGTGCCAGCAGTGAAGCTCAGCGGGGCACAGATACGCAGTATTTT.

This clonotype was seen once. The gene calls are TRBV20-1 and TRBJ2-1, with 7 bases that match TRBD2. The CDR3 length is 15 residues. V dropped 0 bases and J dropped 6; count of bases not matched to a gene: 8. CDR1 and CDR2 (germline): DFQATT, SNEGSKA (reference sequence). CDR3 sequence reads: CSAREDPGGVNEQFF. The CDR3 region has the DNA TGCAGTGCTAGAGAGGACCCGGGGGGTGTCAATGAGCAGTTCTTC.

The chain employs TRBV19 and TRBJ2-2; D ambiguous. The CDR3 loop spans 14 amino acids. CDR1 and CDR2 from the germline V gene are LNHDA and SQIVND (reference sequence). V was shortened by 11 bases and J by 2 bases, with 15 bases between the two germline ends. CDR3 amino acids: CAGRSAFNTGELFF. The CDR3 DNA sequence: TGTGCCGGCCGCTCGGCGTTTAACACCGGGGAGCTGTTTTTT.

This clonotype has a handful of counts. The genes are TRBV12-3 or TRBV12-4 and TRBJ1-1; tentative D call: TRBD1 (5 bases). The V end was cut by 7 bases, the J end by 1 base, with 10 bases between. The CDR3 consists of 13 residues. The CDR3 DNA sequence: TGTGCCAGCAAAAAGACAGAGAACACTGAAGCTTTCTTT. Residues: CASKKTENTEAFF.

This clonotype showed up just a few times. The V call is TRBV13, the J call TRBJ2-7, with D possibly matching TRBD2 (6 bases). From germline, CDR1 is PRHDT and CDR2 FYEKMQ (reference sequence). V was clipped by 4 bases and J by 3 bases, with 10 bases between them. This CDR3 has 13 amino acids. As DNA, the CDR3 is TGTGCCAGCAGCTCCTGGCGGGGCTACGAGCAGTACTTC. Protein sequence: CASSSWRGYEQYF. The full variable domain, completed using reference TRBV13 and TRBJ2-7, is AAGVIQSPRHLIKEKRETATLKCYPIPRHDTVYWYQQGPGQDPQFLISFYEKMQSDKGSIPDRFSAQQFSDYHSELNMSSLELGDSALYFCASSSWRGYEQYFGPGTRLTVT.

CDR3 protein: CASIGPHRLNEAFF. In DNA, the CDR3 is TGTGCCAGCATTGGGCCCCACAGGTTAAATGAAGCTTTCTTT. The chain has TRBV14 and TRBJ1-1, with D possibly TRBD1 on 5 matching bases. V lost 7 bases, J lost 7 bases, and 19 bases lay in between. CDR3 length: 14 residues. Germline V lookup: CDR1 SGHDN, CDR2 FVKESK.